One sample yielded the 32 T cell receptor beta chains listed below, sequenced in a study of CDR3 diversity in severe acne. TCRdb reprocessed the PCR reads with MiXCR, giving one entry per CDR3 protein. The sample carries almost 85,000 distinct CDR3 sequences, about 54% recorded once. Sequencing input: blood. These receptors were taken from a male donor in good health, without acne.

This clonotype was recorded once. This chain uses TRBV12-3 or TRBV12-4 with TRBJ1-5; D is uncertain. Trimming took 3 bases from V and 14 from J, leaving 17 bases between them. CDR3 size: 13 residues. CDR3 DNA sequence: TGTGCCAGCAGTTTTGAGGACGTCAGCTACGAGCATTTT. Translation: CASSFEDVSYEHF.

This clonotype was seen many times. V usage is TRBV2 and J usage is TRBJ1-1; perhaps TRBD1 as D (6 bases). This CDR3 comprises 14 residues. CDR1 is SNHLY, CDR2 FYNNEI, per germline. Between the trimmed V and J ends, which lost 3 bases and 3 bases, there was a span of 11 bases. CDR3 bases: TGTGCCAGCAGTGAGGACAGAATTCACACTGAAGCTTTCTTT. Residues: CASSEDRIHTEAFF.

This clonotype was picked up a small number of times. The chain carries TRBV20-1 and TRBJ1-1; D call uncertain. Germline V gene sequence: CDR1 DFQATT, CDR2 SNEGSKA (reference sequence). Trimming cost V 3 bases and J 3 bases, with 8 bases left between them. The CDR3 is 12 amino acids. CDR3 region: CSARRGYTEAFF. The CDR3 nucleotides read TGCAGTGCTAGGAGAGGGTACACTGAAGCTTTCTTT.

This clonotype was seen ten or more times. V and J are TRBV11-2 and TRBJ1-3, with D possibly TRBD1 on 6 matching bases. This CDR3 has 13 residues. Germline V CDR1 and CDR2: SGHAT, FQNNGV. The V end lost 2 bases, the J end lost 8 bases, and 10 bases lay between the germline ends. In nucleotides, the CDR3 is TGTGCCAGCAGCTTACAGGGGAGGGACACCATATATTTT. This translates into CASSLQGRDTIYF. Together with reference TRBV11-2 and TRBJ1-3, the CDR3 gives the full variable domain: EAGVAQSPRYKIIEKRQSVAFWCNPISGHATLYWYQQILGQGPKLLIQFQNNGVVDDSQLPKDRFSAERLKGVDSTLKIQPAKLEDSAVYLCASSLQGRDTIYFGEGSWLTVV.

The rearrangement joins TRBV7-3 to TRBJ2-6, with D possibly TRBD1 on 6 matching bases. The germline gives CDR1 SGHTA, CDR2 FQGTGA. The CDR3 is 18 residues long. Deletions cut 5 bases from V and 0 bases from J, with 17 bases between. CDR3 protein: CASSPSGTLSSGANVLTF. Written as DNA, the CDR3 is TGTGCCAGCAGCCCAAGTGGGACACTCAGCTCTGGGGCCAACGTCCTGACTTTC.

This chain joins TRBV7-6 and TRBJ2-7, with a possible D match to TRBD2 (6 bases). The J call may be faulty, since TRBJ2-1 better matches the DNA end. Germline CDR1 is SGHVS and CDR2 is FNYEAQ. This CDR3 is built from 14 residues. In DNA, the CDR3 is TGTGCCACCAGTCCCGGGGGATCCTACAATGAGCAGTTCTTC. Translating it yields CATSPGGSYNEQFF.

A few counts support this clonotype. The chain recombines TRBV7-9 with TRBJ2-7; D gene uncertain. V shed 1 base and J shed 2 bases, with 9 bases lying between them. The CDR3 loop spans 14 amino acids. Per germline, CDR1 SEHNR and CDR2 FQNEAQ (reference sequence). The CDR3 coding sequence is TGTGCCAGCAGCTTAGGGACGAAAACCTACGAGCAGTACTTC. Protein sequence: CASSLGTKTYEQYF.

This clonotype was picked up many times. The chain employs TRBV6-1 and TRBJ1-3; D perhaps matches TRBD1 (5 bases). Trimming removed 2 bases from V and 0 bases from J, with 11 bases in between. This CDR3 contains 16 residues. Germline assignment: CDR1 MNHNS and CDR2 SASEGT. CDR3 sequence: CASSELQGLSGNTIYF. The CDR3 bases are TGTGCCAGCAGTGAATTGCAGGGACTCTCTGGAAACACCATATATTTT.

This clonotype has a count of ten or more. The genes are TRBV7-9 and TRBJ2-3; D gene uncertain. Germline CDR1 and CDR2: SEHNR and FQNEAQ (reference sequence). CDR3 length: 12 residues. V dropped 1 base and J dropped 5 bases, with 4 bases sitting between them. The CDR3: CASSLEIDTQYF. CDR3 nucleotide sequence: TGTGCCAGCAGCTTAGAAATAGATACGCAGTATTTT.

About this clonotype itself: This likely comes from a read error, as the CDR3 has no conserved phenylalanine or tryptophan at its end. No DNA is shown, since the ends of the CDR3 on it are uncertain; the CDR3 is the one TCRdb lists. The chain links TRBV2 to TRBJ1-6. A total of 10 residues make up the CDR3, ends included. Germline-derived CDR1 and CDR2 are SNHLY and FYNNEI. This CDR3 reads CASSEEAASP.

This clonotype was recorded many times. The chain carries TRBV19 and TRBJ1-1; weak D call: TRBD1 (6 bases). CDR1 LNHDA and CDR2 SQIVND come from the germline V gene (reference sequence). The CDR3 sequence is 12 residues long. V lost 5 bases and J lost 6, with 10 bases in between. CDR3: CASSGQGSEAFF. CDR3 DNA: TGTGCCAGTAGTGGGCAGGGGTCTGAAGCTTTCTTT.

The V gene is TRBV10-3, the J gene TRBJ2-1; 12 nucleotides align to TRBD2. CDR1 and CDR2 (germline): ENHRY, SYGVKD. The CDR3 is made up of 17 amino acids. The J segment lost 7 bases and the V segment lost 2 bases, leaving 9 bases of the junction unmatched. This CDR3 is CAISEPSGRAGFNEQFF. The CDR3 DNA sequence: TGTGCCATCAGTGAGCCTAGCGGGAGGGCCGGGTTTAATGAGCAGTTCTTC.

A remark on this clonotype: One end of the junction fails to match germline, which may point to a read error. This rearrangement joins TRBV2 to TRBJ2-5, with D unclear. The CDR3 covers 13 residues. In germline, CDR1 is SNHLY, CDR2 FYNNEI. CDR3 protein: CASSLEDQEAQYF. In DNA, the CDR3 is TGTGCCAGCAGCTTAGAAGATCAAGAGGCCCAGTACTTC.

This chain joins TRBV12-3 or TRBV12-4 and TRBJ1-1, with D unclear. The CDR3 contains 14 residues. V was trimmed by 6 bases and J by 8 bases, leaving 19 bases between them. The CDR3 protein is CASSFRALVQEAFF. The CDR3, as DNA: TGTGCCAGCAGCTTTAGAGCTTTGGTACAGGAAGCTTTCTTT.

This clonotype appeared many times. The chain couples TRBV28 to TRBJ2-7, with TRBD1 identical over 9 bases. This CDR3 spans 14 amino acids. With V trimmed by 3 bases and J by 6 bases, 6 bases remained unmatched. Germline-derived CDR1 and CDR2 are MDHEN and SYDVKM. CDR3 bases: TGTGCCAGCAGTTTGTCGACAGGGGGGTTCGAGCAGTACTTC. It translates to CASSLSTGGFEQYF. The whole variable domain, remainder taken from reference TRBV28 and TRBJ2-7, is DVKVTQSSRYLVKRTGEKVFLECVQDMDHENMFWYRQDPGLGLRLIYFSYDVKMKEKGDIPEGYSVSREKKERFSLILESASTNQTSMYLCASSLSTGGFEQYFGPGTRLTVT.

A few counts support this clonotype. The gene calls are TRBV9 and TRBJ2-7; perhaps D is TRBD1 or TRBD2 (5 bases each). This CDR3 is 14 amino acids long. Trimming removed 0 bases at V and 3 bases at J, with 10 bases between. Germline-derived CDR1 and CDR2 are SGDLS and YYNGEE. The CDR3 protein is CASSVGPGHYEQYF. The DNA of the CDR3 is TGTGCCAGCAGCGTAGGTCCGGGGCACTACGAGCAGTACTTC.

The V call is TRBV7-9, the J call TRBJ2-7; 11 nucleotides line up with TRBD2. The CDR3 is 18 residues long. The V gene end was trimmed by 2 bases and the J gene end by 5 bases; junction bases not matched to a gene: 14. Per the germline V gene, CDR1 is SEHNR and CDR2 is FQNEAQ (reference sequence). The CDR3 coding sequence is TGTGCCAGCAGCTTAATAAGGGACATACTAGCGGGAGAAGACGAGCAGTACTTC. It codes for CASSLIRDILAGEDEQYF.

Ten or more counts support this clonotype. This rearrangement joins TRBV6-4 to TRBJ2-3; 13 bases line up with TRBD2. The CDR3 is made up of 15 amino acids. Trimming removed 2 bases from V and 4 bases from J; junction bases left unmatched: 0. Germline V gene sequence: CDR1 MRHNA, CDR2 SNTAGT. CDR3 amino acids: CASSDTSGGADTQYF. The DNA for the CDR3 is TGTGCCAGCAGTGACACTAGCGGGGGGGCAGATACGCAGTATTTT.

The rearrangement links TRBV29-1 to TRBJ1-2, with D uncertain. Between the trimmed V and J ends, which lost 0 bases and 0 bases, there was a span of 14 bases. The CDR3 totals 16 residues. Germline loops: CDR1 SQVTM, CDR2 ANQGSEA. The CDR3 region has the DNA TGCAGCGTTGAAGACTCTCTCAGGTCTACTAACTATGGCTACACCTTC. Its protein is CSVEDSLRSTNYGYTF. Looking up the rest from reference TRBV29-1 and TRBJ1-2 gives the full variable domain: SAVISQKPSRDICQRGTSLTIQCQVDSQVTMMFWYRQQPGQSLTLIATANQGSEATYESGFVIDKFPISRPNLTFSTLTVSNMSPEDSSIYLCSVEDSLRSTNYGYTFGSGTRLTVV.

The chain is built from TRBV10-3 and TRBJ1-1, with 12 bases identical to TRBD1. The V gene's germline CDR1 is ENHRY and CDR2 SYGVKD. The CDR3 sequence is 18 residues long. J gave up 0 bases and V 0 bases, and 5 bases lay outside the gene matches. The chain's CDR3 is CAISESGTGGYMNTEAFF. DNA for the CDR3: TGTGCCATCAGTGAGTCAGGGACAGGGGGCTACATGAACACTGAAGCTTTCTTT.

This clonotype was detected ten times or more. This chain connects TRBV5-1 to TRBJ2-5; D gene uncertain. CDR1 is SGHRS, CDR2 YFSETQ, per germline. CDR3 length: 13 residues. Trimming stripped 4 bases from V and 2 bases from J, with 9 bases between. The CDR3, as DNA: TGCGCCAGCAGCCCGGGTGGTCAAGAGACCCAGTACTTC. Amino acids: CASSPGGQETQYF.

This clonotype was picked up a small number of times. The chain is built from TRBV5-4 and TRBJ2-7; D may be TRBD1 (5 bases). Trimming took 4 bases from V and 4 from J, leaving 15 bases between them. Germline V gene lookup returns CDR1 SGHNT and CDR2 YYREEE (reference sequence). The CDR3 sequence is 14 residues long. CDR3 DNA sequence: TGTGCCAGCAGCGGCGGCACAGGTGGGTACGAGCAGTACTTC. It specifies CASSGGTGGYEQYF.

Concerning this clonotype: With a much larger clone just one base away, this may be a read error. The V call is TRBV28, the J call TRBJ1-6; 9 bases are a match to TRBD1. V shed 8 bases and J 7 bases; nucleotides not matched to a gene: 6. The CDR3 is 14 residues long. Germline values: CDR1 MDHEN, CDR2 SYDVKM. As DNA, the CDR3 is TGTGCCAGCGGTCCCGGGACAGGGAATTCACCCCTCCACTTT. Residues: CASGPGTGNSPLHF.

The chain carries TRBV7-9 and TRBJ2-5, with no clear D. V lost 4 bases and J lost 5, with 14 bases in between. Germline V gene lookup returns CDR1 SEHNR and CDR2 FQNEAQ (reference sequence). The CDR3 contains 14 residues. The CDR3 DNA reads as TGTGCCAGCAGCTCTCCCGGAGACATGGAGACCCAGTACTTC. The encoded protein is CASSSPGDMETQYF.

V and J are TRBV11-2 and TRBJ1-4, with D maybe TRBD1 (5 bases). In germline, CDR1 is SGHAT, CDR2 FQNNGV. CDR3 size: 14 residues. The V end was cut by 7 bases, the J end by 8 bases, with 17 bases between. CDR3 region: CASTFGTGGEKLFF. CDR3 DNA: TGTGCCAGCACCTTCGGGACCGGCGGAGAAAAACTGTTTTTT.

The chain couples TRBV2 to TRBJ1-2, with D hard to call. Germline V gene data show CDR1 as SNHLY and CDR2 as FYNNEI. V lost 1 base to trimming and J lost 6 bases, with 12 bases between them. This CDR3 has 14 residues. CDR3 coding DNA: TGTGCCAGCAGTGAAGATGGAGGAGTCGATGGCTACACCTTC. Amino acid sequence: CASSEDGGVDGYTF.

V and J are TRBV7-6 and TRBJ2-2; D uncertain. With 10 bases removed from V and 6 bases from J, the gap between germline ends came to 0 bases. The germline gives CDR1 SGHVS, CDR2 FNYEAQ. This CDR3 is built from 8 residues. The CDR3 bases are TGTGCCACCGGGGAGCTGTTTTTT. This translates into CATGELFF.

The chain recombines TRBV6-4 with TRBJ2-3, with 12 bases identical to TRBD2. Germline loops: CDR1 MRHNA, CDR2 SNTAGT. The CDR3 contains 16 residues. The V segment lost 4 bases and the J segment 6 bases; nucleotides outside the gene matches: 8. The CDR3 DNA is TGTGCCAGCAGTGTGACTAGCGGGAGTCACGGGGATACGCAGTATTTT. Amino acids: CASSVTSGSHGDTQYF.

This chain joins TRBV27 and TRBJ2-3; TRBD2 aligns across 12 bases. Per germline, CDR1 MNHEY and CDR2 SMNVEV (reference sequence). This CDR3 is built from 14 residues. The junction had 1 base not matched to a gene; V was cut back by 5 bases and J by 4 bases. The CDR3: CASSRTSGADTQYF. The CDR3 coding sequence is TGTGCCAGCAGTCGGACTAGCGGGGCAGATACGCAGTATTTT.

This rearrangement joins TRBV24-1 to TRBJ1-4, with 11 bases matching TRBD1. Germline CDR1 reads KGHDR; CDR2 reads SFDVKD. V shed 4 bases, J shed 8 bases, and the junction held 5 bases outside the gene matches. This CDR3 region has 15 residues. The CDR3 DNA sequence: TGTGCCACCAGTGACCGCCGGACAGGGGGCGAAAAACTGTTTTTT. Amino acid sequence: CATSDRRTGGEKLFF.

This clonotype was counted many times. The chain joins TRBV19 to TRBJ2-7, with 9 bases that match TRBD1. CDR3 size: 14 residues. CDR1 is LNHDA and CDR2 is SQIVND in the germline V gene (reference sequence). After removal of 5 bases from V and 5 bases from J, the junction contained 7 bases not matched to a gene. CDR3 amino acids: CASSPRQGGNEQYF. CDR3 coding DNA: TGTGCCAGTAGTCCAAGACAGGGGGGAAACGAGCAGTACTTC.

This clonotype has at least ten counts. The V call is TRBV7-6, the J call TRBJ1-1; D is ambiguous. CDR1 SGHVS and CDR2 FNYEAQ come from the germline V gene. Trimming took 1 base from V and 5 from J, leaving 8 bases between them. The CDR3 extends over 13 amino acids. The CDR3, as DNA: TGTGCCAGCAGCTTAGGGGGTAAGACTGAAGCTTTCTTT. Its protein is CASSLGGKTEAFF.